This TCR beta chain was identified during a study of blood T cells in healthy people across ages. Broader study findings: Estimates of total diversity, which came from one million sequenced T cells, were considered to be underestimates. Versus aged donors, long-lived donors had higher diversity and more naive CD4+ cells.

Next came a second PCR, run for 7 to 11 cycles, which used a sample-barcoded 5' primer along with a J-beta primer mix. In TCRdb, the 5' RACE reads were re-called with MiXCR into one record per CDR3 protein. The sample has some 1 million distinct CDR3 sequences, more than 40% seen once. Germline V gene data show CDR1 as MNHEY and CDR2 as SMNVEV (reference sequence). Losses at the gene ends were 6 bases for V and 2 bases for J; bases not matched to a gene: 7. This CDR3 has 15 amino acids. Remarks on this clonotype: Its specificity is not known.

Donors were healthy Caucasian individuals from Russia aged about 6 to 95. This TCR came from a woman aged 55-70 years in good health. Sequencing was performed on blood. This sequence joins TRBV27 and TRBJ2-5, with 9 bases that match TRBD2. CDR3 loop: CASRIVRGGQETQYF. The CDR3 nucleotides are TGTGCCAGCAGGATTGTGCGGGGGGGTCAAGAGACCCAGTACTTC.